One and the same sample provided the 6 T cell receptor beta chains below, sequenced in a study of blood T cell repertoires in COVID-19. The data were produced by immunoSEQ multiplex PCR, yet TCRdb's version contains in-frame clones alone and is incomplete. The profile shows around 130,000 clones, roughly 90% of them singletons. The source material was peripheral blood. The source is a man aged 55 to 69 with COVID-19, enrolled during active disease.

This CDR3 is CASSSRGGQETQYF. DNA of the CDR3: TGTGCCAGCAGCTCTCGAGGCGGCCAAGAGACCCAGTACTTC. V is TRBV5-6 and J is TRBJ2-5; no definite D call. Trimming shortened V by 3 bases and J by 1 base, and 10 bases separated the two germline ends. The germline V gene has CDR1 SGHDT and CDR2 YYEEEE. This CDR3 contains 14 residues.

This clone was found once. CDR3 bases: TGTGCCAGCAGTGAGGGACAGGGTACTGCACCCCTCCACTTT. Amino acids: CASSEGQGTAPLHF. The chain employs TRBV6-1 and TRBJ1-6; 9 nucleotides align to TRBD1. The CDR3 length is 14 residues. V lost 3 bases to trimming and J lost 11 bases; unmatched junction nucleotides: 5. Per the germline V gene, CDR1 is MNHNS and CDR2 is SASEGT.

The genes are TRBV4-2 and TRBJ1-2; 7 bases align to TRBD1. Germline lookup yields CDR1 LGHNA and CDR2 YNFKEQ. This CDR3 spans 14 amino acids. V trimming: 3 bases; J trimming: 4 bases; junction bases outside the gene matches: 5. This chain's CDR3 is CASSHQGTAYGYTF. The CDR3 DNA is TGTGCCAGCAGCCACCAAGGGACAGCCTATGGCTACACCTTC.

DNA of the CDR3: TGTGCCAGCAGCTTAGGAGGAGGGTCCCCGAACACTGAAGCTTTCTTT. Translated, it gives CASSLGGGSPNTEAFF. The chain is built from TRBV9 and TRBJ1-1; D not resolved. CDR1 and CDR2 from the germline V gene are SGDLS and YYNGEE. This CDR3 comprises 16 residues. Deletions cut 4 bases from V and 1 base from J, with 17 bases between.

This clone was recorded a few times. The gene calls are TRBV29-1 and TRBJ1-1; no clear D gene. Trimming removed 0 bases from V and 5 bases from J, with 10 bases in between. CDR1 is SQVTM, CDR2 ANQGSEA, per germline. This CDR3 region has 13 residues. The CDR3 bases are TGCAGCGTTGAAGATAACGGTTCAACTGAAGCTTTCTTT. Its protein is CSVEDNGSTEAFF.

The CDR3 DNA is TGTGCCAGCAGCTTGCCATCGAACACTGAAGCTTTCTTT. As protein: CASSLPSNTEAFF. The V call is TRBV5-5, the J call TRBJ1-1, with D unresolved. The CDR3 runs 13 residues. CDR1 SGHKS and CDR2 YYEKEE come from the germline V gene (reference sequence). Trimming shortened V by 1 base and J by 1 base, and 5 bases separated the two germline ends.